Listed here are 23 T cell receptor beta chains from one sample, sequenced in a study of blood T cell repertoires in COVID-19. This table comes from immunoSEQ multiplex PCR, and its TCRdb copy is limited to in-frame clones, with some not included. The table shows some 200,000 clones, with 88% occurring only once. Sequencing was carried out using peripheral blood. Receptor source: a man aged 35 to 55 with active or convalescent COVID-19.

This clone was observed a single time. This sequence joins TRBV27 and TRBJ2-6; 10 bases are shared with TRBD2. This CDR3 is built from 20 residues. The germline CDR1 and CDR2 sequences are MNHEY and SMNVEV (reference sequence). J lost 0 bases, V lost 5 bases, and 13 bases had no gene match. CDR3 sequence (DNA): TGTGCCAGCAGTCGCCCCCCATTAGCGGGAGGATTCTCTGGGGCCAACGTCCTGACTTTC. Amino acids: CASSRPPLAGGFSGANVLTF.

Only a few counts were recorded for this clone. The chain joins TRBV27 to TRBJ1-1; TRBD1 might be the D (5 bases). The V end was cut by 5 bases, the J end by 0 bases, with 16 bases between. From germline, CDR1 is MNHEY and CDR2 SMNVEV (reference sequence). The CDR3 spans 16 residues. In DNA form, the CDR3 reads TGTGCCAGCAGTCCCCAGGGCACCAGGGTGAACACTGAAGCTTTCTTT. Translation gives CASSPQGTRVNTEAFF.

This chain links TRBV10-3 with TRBJ1-2, with D tentatively TRBD1 (6 bases). V dropped 0 bases and J dropped 3 bases, with 8 bases sitting between them. The CDR3 length is 14 residues. From germline, CDR1 is ENHRY and CDR2 SYGVKD. The CDR3 region is CAISESQGHYGYTF. The CDR3 region has the DNA TGTGCCATCAGTGAGTCACAGGGCCACTATGGCTACACCTTC.

The rearrangement joins TRBV2 to TRBJ2-7; 7 bases align to TRBD1. J gave up 4 bases and V 11 bases, and 8 bases lay outside the gene matches. The germline V gene encodes CDR1 SNHLY and CDR2 FYNNEI. The CDR3 runs to 12 residues. The CDR3 protein is CASTTGVYEQYF. The CDR3 DNA sequence: TGTGCCTCGACTACAGGGGTGTACGAGCAGTACTTC.

The table lists this clone with a count of one. The V gene is TRBV27, the J gene TRBJ2-3; possible D gene TRBD1, 5 bases. CDR1 MNHEY and CDR2 SMNVEV come from the germline V gene (reference sequence). V dropped 8 bases and J dropped 1 base, with 25 bases sitting between them. CDR3 length: 18 amino acids. The CDR3 spells CASGITGFLASGTDTQYF. CDR3 in DNA: TGTGCCAGCGGTATAACAGGATTCCTCGCCTCTGGCACAGATACGCAGTATTTT.

This clone appeared a few times. The genes are TRBV19 and TRBJ1-6; the D is unclear. V was shortened by 6 bases and J by 17 bases, with 14 bases between the two germline ends. There are 11 residues in the CDR3. Germline CDR1 LNHDA, CDR2 SQIVND (reference sequence). The CDR3 DNA follows: TGTGCCAGTAGCGACACGGATGTATTCCACTTT. This codes for CASSDTDVFHF.

The V and J genes are TRBV7-8 and TRBJ1-5; D ambiguous. The CDR3 extends over 15 amino acids. In germline, CDR1 is SGHVS, CDR2 FQNEAQ. Trimming left V 4 bases short and J 5 bases short, with 15 bases between. The CDR3 region has the DNA TGTGCCAGCAGCTCCGGAGGGATTCGTCATCAGCCCCAGCATTTT. It translates to CASSSGGIRHQPQHF.

The chain couples TRBV18 to TRBJ1-4; TRBD1 matches at 9 bases. This CDR3 is built from 13 residues. Germline lookup yields CDR1 KGHSH and CDR2 LQKENI. V lost 5 bases to trimming and J lost 8 bases; unmatched junction nucleotides: 3. CDR3 sequence: CASSSGQGEKLFF. In DNA form, the CDR3 reads TGTGCCAGCTCATCCGGACAGGGGGAAAAACTGTTTTTT.

This clone was counted between two and nine times. This chain uses TRBV5-1 with TRBJ2-7, with D perhaps matching TRBD1 (5 bases). Germline-derived CDR1 and CDR2 are SGHRS and YFSETQ. Trimming took off 0 bases at V and 5 bases at J, with 12 bases between the two ends. The CDR3 runs 14 residues. CDR3 sequence reads: CASSLAQGRDEQYF. CDR3 in DNA: TGCGCCAGCAGCTTGGCGCAGGGTAGGGACGAGCAGTACTTC.

The V call is TRBV9, the J call TRBJ1-1; D not resolved. The V end lost 0 bases, the J end lost 3 bases, and 6 bases lay between the germline ends. The germline V gene has CDR1 SGDLS and CDR2 YYNGEE. The CDR3 covers 13 residues. DNA of the CDR3: TGTGCCAGCAGCGTAGTCCAGGACACTGAAGCTTTCTTT. The encoded protein is CASSVVQDTEAFF.

The CDR3 DNA sequence: TGTGCCAGCAAAGCGGGGAACTACAATGAGCAGTTCTTC. Translation gives CASKAGNYNEQFF. The chain recombines TRBV6-5 with TRBJ2-1, with 7 positions matching TRBD2. Germline values: CDR1 MNHEY, CDR2 SVGAGI. The CDR3 extends over 13 amino acids. The V gene end was trimmed by 7 bases and the J gene end by 3 bases; junction bases not matched to a gene: 3.

This clone is a singleton in its sample. The chain couples TRBV5-1 to TRBJ1-1, with D perhaps matching TRBD1 (6 bases). Per germline, CDR1 SGHRS and CDR2 YFSETQ. The V and J ends lost 4 bases and 0 bases respectively, with 19 bases between them. The CDR3 runs 17 residues. The CDR3 DNA reads as TGCGCCAGCAGCATTTACTCACAGGGACGTGTGAACACTGAAGCTTTCTTT. This translates into CASSIYSQGRVNTEAFF.

Only a few counts were recorded for this clone. The chain couples TRBV3-1 (or the pseudogene TRBV3-2) to TRBJ1-1; D is unresolved. The CDR3 runs to 12 residues. V dropped 0 bases and J dropped 11 bases, with 10 bases sitting between them. Germline CDR1 reads LGHDT; CDR2 reads YNNKEL (reference sequence). The chain's CDR3 is CASSQEFGEAFF. CDR3 nucleotides: TGTGCCAGCAGCCAAGAGTTTGGGGAGGCTTTCTTT.

This sequence joins TRBV6-4 and TRBJ2-6; D perhaps matches TRBD1 (5 bases). Germline V CDR1 and CDR2: MRHNA, SNTAGT. Trimming left V 2 bases short and J 0 bases short, with 5 bases between. This CDR3 has 15 residues. The chain's CDR3 is CASSDDSSGANVLTF. The DNA of the CDR3 is TGTGCCAGCAGTGACGACAGCTCTGGGGCCAACGTCCTGACTTTC.

About this clone: The germline gene is not matched at one end of the junction; a read error may be the cause. This chain uses TRBV11-3 with TRBJ2-5; TRBD1 might be the D (5 bases). The germline V gene has CDR1 SGHNT and CDR2 YENEEA. The CDR3 is 14 amino acids. This CDR3 is CASSLSGSQGTQYF. The CDR3 region has the DNA TGTGCCAGCAGCTTATCAGGGTCCCAAGGGACCCAGTACTTC.

The V gene is TRBV28, the J gene TRBJ1-2; D unclear. Germline CDR1 is MDHEN and CDR2 is SYDVKM. CDR3 length: 13 residues. The V end was cut by 6 bases, the J end by 8 bases, with 16 bases between. The CDR3 DNA follows: TGTGCCAGCAGATTTCCTGCCAACAAAGGCTACACCTTC. Encoded protein: CASRFPANKGYTF.

The chain employs TRBV6-5 and TRBJ2-5; the D is unclear. Germline V gene data show CDR1 as MNHEY and CDR2 as SVGAGI. The CDR3 contains 15 residues. Trimming left V 2 bases short and J 2 bases short, with 12 bases between. DNA of the CDR3: TGTGCCAGCAGTTACCCCCCGTGGCAACAAGAGACCCAGTACTTC. The encoded protein is CASSYPPWQQETQYF.

The CDR3 loop reads CASSSGTGTEAFF. The CDR3 region has the DNA TGTGCCAGCAGTTCAGGGACAGGCACTGAAGCTTTCTTT. The rearrangement joins TRBV12-3 or TRBV12-4 to TRBJ1-1; TRBD1 aligns across 8 bases. The length of the CDR3 is 13 residues. Trimming at V came to 4 bases and at J to 4 bases, leaving 2 bases not matched to a gene.

The chain joins TRBV19 to TRBJ1-5; D not certain. Deletions cut 10 bases from V and 4 bases from J, with 14 bases between. The CDR3 runs to 13 residues. Germline V gives CDR1 LNHDA, CDR2 SQIVND (reference sequence). CDR3 sequence (DNA): TGTGCCACCCTCGCCGGGTCAAATCAGCCCCAGCATTTT. Encoded protein: CATLAGSNQPQHF.

This clone was seen a handful of times. This rearrangement joins TRBV19 to TRBJ1-1; 7 bases fit TRBD1. The CDR3 covers 13 residues. Trimming took 4 bases from V and 5 from J; bases not matched to a gene: 4. CDR1 and CDR2 (germline): LNHDA, SQIVND (reference sequence). The CDR3 sequence is CASSTSGGTEAFF. The CDR3 DNA reads as TGTGCCAGTAGTACCTCAGGGGGGACTGAAGCTTTCTTT.

The chain has TRBV11-1 and TRBJ1-1; 8 bases match TRBD1. The V and J ends lost 5 bases and 7 bases, in that order; junction bases with no gene match: 9. This CDR3 contains 14 residues. Per the germline V gene, CDR1 is SGHAT and CDR2 is FQDESV (reference sequence). CDR3 protein: CASSSRQGWSEAFF. The CDR3 DNA is TGTGCCAGCAGCAGCAGACAGGGGTGGAGTGAAGCTTTCTTT.

The rearrangement links TRBV11-3 to TRBJ2-3, with 10 bases matching TRBD2. Trimming took 4 bases from V and 14 from J; bases not matched to a gene: 12. The CDR3 runs to 14 residues. Germline V lookup: CDR1 SGHNT, CDR2 YENEEA. The CDR3 region is CASSYLAGDFHPYF. The CDR3 DNA is TGTGCCAGCAGCTATCTAGCGGGAGACTTCCACCCGTATTTT.

The chain has TRBV9 and TRBJ2-7; TRBD1 aligns across 7 bases. The V gene end was trimmed by 4 bases and the J gene end by 3 bases; junction bases not matched to a gene: 7. The V gene's germline CDR1 is SGDLS and CDR2 YYNGEE. The CDR3 is 14 amino acids. CDR3 sequence: CASSPGQTSYEQYF. The DNA for the CDR3 is TGTGCCAGCAGCCCGGGACAGACCAGCTACGAGCAGTACTTC.